This T cell receptor (beta chain) was observed in a study of T cells in Graves' hyperthyroidism and ophthalmopathy. Findings of the study overall: Most thyroid-expanded clonotypes above 0.001 were also found in blood.

CDR3 length equals 14 residues. V shed 9 bases and J shed 0 bases, with 13 bases lying between them. From germline, CDR1 is SNHLY and CDR2 FYNNEI. At least ten counts were recorded for this clonotype. Its antigen is not known. TCR beta CDR3 region amplification was performed from RNA transcripts. With the HTBI primer set, the TCR CDR3 went through a first round of RT-PCR. A single record per CDR3 protein comes from TCRdb applying MiXCR to the multiplex PCR reads. Altogether hundreds of thousands of distinct CDR3 sequences are present, under 15% being singletons, with the ten largest covering roughly 13%.

Sequences were obtained from blood. This sequence joins TRBV2 and TRBJ2-3; D not resolved. This TCR derives from a man between 18 and 35 years old with Graves' ophthalmopathy. As DNA, the CDR3 is TGTGCCAGGAGACTGTCTCCTAGCACAGATACGCAGTATTTT. It is translated as CARRLSPSTDTQYF. Looking up the rest from reference TRBV2 and TRBJ2-3 gives the full variable domain: EPEVTQTPSHQVTQMGQEVILRCVPISNHLYFYWYRQILGQKVEFLVSFYNNEISEKSEIFDDQFSVERPDGSNFTLKIRSTKLEDSAMYFCARRLSPSTDTQYFGPGTRLTVL.